Many counts were recorded for the clone carrying this TCR beta chain. This sample was taken from a study of human T cells and chemical hapten exposure. As for time point: pre-sensitization, week 0. Treatment indicated: therapeutic diphenylcyclopropenone sensitization with weekly scalp DPC. The CDR3 runs to 15 residues. The germline V gene encodes CDR1 MNHEY and CDR2 SMNVEV (reference sequence). V gave up 6 bases and J gave up 2 bases; unmatched junction bases: 7. In TCRdb, the RACE reads were re-called with MiXCR into one record per CDR3 protein. The sample consists of about 260,000 distinct CDR3 sequences, about 9% of them appearing once.

The J gene is TRBJ2-1, the V gene TRBV27; 7 positions agree with TRBD2. The clonotype originates from a woman in her thirties or forties with alopecia areata. Some clones in this sample may be carry-over from other donors' samples. Material: whole blood, obtained in connection with sensitization to the hapten diphenylcyclopropenone (DPC). The CDR3 spells CASRLSGTTYNEQFF. As DNA, the CDR3 is TGTGCCAGCAGACTCTCCGGGACTACCTACAATGAGCAGTTCTTC.